The rows below give T cell receptor beta chains drawn from one sample of a study of T cell responses to AZD1222 COVID-19 vaccine. Generated by immunoSEQ multiplex PCR, the TCRdb table keeps only in-frame clones and is missing some. Of around 15,000 clones in the sample, roughly 80% were seen once. This specimen was peripheral blood, taken 28 days after the second AZD1222 dose. These receptor sequences come from an adult who received the AZD1222 COVID-19 vaccine. Both conserved end residues are part of each CDR3. A D gene is named only where the DNA matches it firmly. Size is omitted from some rows. Given values are once, few, many or a class for expanded clones.

TRBJ2-7 TRBD1 17 - TRBV5-8 TGTGCCAGCAGCTTGGATCGTTGGGACAGGGACTCCTACGAGCAGTACTTC CASSLDRWDRDSYEQYF
TRBJ1-2 - 15 - TRBV2 TGTGCCAGCAGTGAATGGACAAACATAAACTATGGCTACACCTTC CASSEWTNINYGYTF
TRBJ2-2 TRBD1 15 - TRBV7-3 TGTGCCAGCAGCCCCAGGGGGAGTCGCGGCGGGGAGCTGTTTTTT CASSPRGSRGGELFF
TRBJ2-7 - 14 - TRBV6-5 TGTGCCAGCAGCAGCATCGAGGGAGGCTACGAGCAGTACTTC CASSSIEGGYEQYF
TRBJ1-2 - 12 - TRBV3-1/TRBV3-2 TGTGCCAGCAGCCAAGAATGGGGAAGGTACACCTTC CASSQEWGRYTF
TRBJ1-2 - 16 - TRBV27 TGTGCCAGCAGTCCCGGGTGGGGAGCGGGGCTCTATGGCTACACCTTC CASSPGWGAGLYGYTF
TRBJ1-5 - 13 - TRBV19 TGTGCCAGTAGAGGGGAAAGCAATCAGCCCCAGCATTTT CASRGESNQPQHF
TRBJ1-4 TRBD1 15 few TRBV7-9 TGTGCCAGCAGCGTACTAGGACAGGTCGGCGAAAAACTGTTTTTT CASSVLGQVGEKLFF
TRBJ1-1 - 14 once TRBV29-1 TGCAGCGTTGGGGGTGGGTCCGGGCATAAGGGAGCTTTCTTT CSVGGGSGHKGAFF
TRBJ1-4 TRBD1 15 once TRBV19 TGTGCCAGTAGAGGACAGGGGACGGATAATGAAAAACTGTTTTTT CASRGQGTDNEKLFF
TRBJ2-2 - 14 - TRBV2 TGTGCCAGCAGTGAAAGGGACTACACCGGGGAGCTGTTTTTT CASSERDYTGELFF
TRBJ2-2 - 14 - TRBV7-9 TGTGCCAGCAGCTTAGACAGAAACACCGGGGAGCTGTTTTTT CASSLDRNTGELFF
TRBJ1-2 - 15 - TRBV10-3 TGTGCCATCAGTGAGTTCGGGGGCGGTAGCTATGGCTACACCTTC CAISEFGGGSYGYTF
TRBJ2-7 - 13 - TRBV5-4 TGTGCCAGCAGCTTGGTTCCCGGCCGGGTGGAGTACTTC CASSLVPGRVEYF
TRBJ1-2 - 13 - TRBV4-2 TGTGCCAGCAGCCAAGATTCCTCCTATGGCTACACCTTC CASSQDSSYGYTF
TRBJ2-7 - 14 - TRBV5-8 TGTGCCAGCAACAACCCAGGGGAGAGGTACGAGCAGTACTTC CASNNPGERYEQYF
TRBJ1-2 TRBD1 14 - TRBV9 TGTGCCAGCAGCTTCGGGGACAGGCAGTATGGCTACACCTTC CASSFGDRQYGYTF
TRBJ1-1 - 13 - TRBV24-1 TGTGCCACCAGTGATTCGACAGGCCGTGAAGCTTTCTTT CATSDSTGREAFF
TRBJ2-1 TRBD1 15 - TRBV9 TGTGCCAGCAGCTTAGGACAGGGGCCGCGGAATGAGCAGTTCTTC CASSLGQGPRNEQFF
TRBJ1-3 - 15 once TRBV7-9 TGTGCCAGCAGCTTCAAAGGTAGTCCCGGAAACACCATATATTTT CASSFKGSPGNTIYF
TRBJ1-1 TRBD1 15 large TRBV27 TGTGCCAGCAGTTTGGCTCTGACAGGGTTCACTGAAGCTTTCTTT CASSLALTGFTEAFF
TRBJ2-7 TRBD1 14 few TRBV19 TGTGCCAGTAAGCTCCAGGGGGCATCCTACGAGCAGTACTTC CASKLQGASYEQYF
TRBJ1-5 - 13 - TRBV10-2 TGCGCCAGCAGTGAAAAGGAGAATCAGCCCCAGCATTTT CASSEKENQPQHF
TRBJ2-7 - 13 once TRBV7-2 TGTGCCAGCAGCTTCGGGGGCCCCTACGAGCAGTACTTC CASSFGGPYEQYF
TRBJ1-1 - 13 - TRBV5-1 TGCGCCAGCAGCTTTGAGGGGTCGACTGAAGCTTTCTTT CASSFEGSTEAFF
TRBJ1-2 - 13 few TRBV19 TGTGCCAGTAGTATTGGGGGAAACTATGGCTACACCTTC CASSIGGNYGYTF
TRBJ2-5 - 16 few TRBV5-1 TGCGCCAGCAGCCGCTCTCCCGGGACCCAAGAAGAGACCCAGTACTTC CASSRSPGTQEETQYF
TRBJ1-2 - 13 - TRBV6-5 TGTGCCAGCAGATTGGACCGGGACGGGGGCTACACCTTC CASRLDRDGGYTF
TRBJ2-2 TRBD2 13 - TRBV24-1 TGTGCCACCTCCCAGCGGGGGACCGGGGAGCTGTTTTTT CATSQRGTGELFF